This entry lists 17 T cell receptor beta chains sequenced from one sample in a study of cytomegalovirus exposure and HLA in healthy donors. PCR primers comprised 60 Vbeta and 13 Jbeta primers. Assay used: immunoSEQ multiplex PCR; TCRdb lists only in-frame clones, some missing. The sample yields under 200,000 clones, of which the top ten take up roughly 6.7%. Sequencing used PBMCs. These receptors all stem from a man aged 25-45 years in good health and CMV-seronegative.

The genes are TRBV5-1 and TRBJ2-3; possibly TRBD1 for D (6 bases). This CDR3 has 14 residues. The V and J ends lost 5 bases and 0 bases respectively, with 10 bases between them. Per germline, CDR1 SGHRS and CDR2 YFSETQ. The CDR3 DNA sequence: TGCGCCAGCAGGAAGGGGGATAGCACAGATACGCAGTATTTT. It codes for CASRKGDSTDTQYF.

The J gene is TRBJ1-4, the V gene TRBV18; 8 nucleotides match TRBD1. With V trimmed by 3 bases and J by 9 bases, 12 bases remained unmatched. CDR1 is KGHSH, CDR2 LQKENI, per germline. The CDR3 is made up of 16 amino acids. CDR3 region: CASSPKLDRDGQKLFF. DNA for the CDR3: TGTGCCAGCTCACCTAAATTGGACAGGGACGGACAAAAACTGTTTTTT. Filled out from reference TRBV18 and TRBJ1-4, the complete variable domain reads NAGVMQNPRHLVRRRGQEARLRCSPMKGHSHVYWYRQLPEEGLKFMVYLQKENIIDESGMPKERFSAEFPKEGPSILRIQQVVRGDSAAYFCASSPKLDRDGQKLFFGSGTQLSVL.

The DNA for the CDR3 is TGTGCCAGCAGTTTGGGCGAATCTGGAAACACCATATATTTT. This sequence encodes CASSLGESGNTIYF. The chain recombines TRBV28 with TRBJ1-3, with unresolved D. Germline values: CDR1 MDHEN, CDR2 SYDVKM. This CDR3 contains 14 residues. Trimming pared 3 bases from V and 1 base from J, leaving 7 bases between. The full variable domain, with the rest looked up from reference TRBV28 and TRBJ1-3, is DVKVTQSSRYLVKRTGEKVFLECVQDMDHENMFWYRQDPGLGLRLIYFSYDVKMKEKGDIPEGYSVSREKKERFSLILESASTNQTSMYLCASSLGESGNTIYFGEGSWLTVV.

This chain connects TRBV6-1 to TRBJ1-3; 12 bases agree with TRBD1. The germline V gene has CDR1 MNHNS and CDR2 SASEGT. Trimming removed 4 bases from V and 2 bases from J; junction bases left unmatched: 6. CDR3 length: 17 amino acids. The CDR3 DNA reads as TGTGCCAGCAGTGTGGGACAGGGGGCTGATGCTGGAAACACCATATATTTT. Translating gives CASSVGQGADAGNTIYF.

The CDR3 sequence is CASSLVGGEGNTEAFF. Written as DNA, the CDR3 is TGTGCCAGCAGCTTAGTGGGGGGGGAAGGGAACACTGAAGCTTTCTTT. The gene calls are TRBV7-9 and TRBJ1-1, with a weak D call TRBD1 (5 bases). Germline lookup yields CDR1 SEHNR and CDR2 FQNEAQ (reference sequence). V was shortened by 1 base and J by 1 base, with 13 bases between the two germline ends. The CDR3 sequence is 16 residues long.

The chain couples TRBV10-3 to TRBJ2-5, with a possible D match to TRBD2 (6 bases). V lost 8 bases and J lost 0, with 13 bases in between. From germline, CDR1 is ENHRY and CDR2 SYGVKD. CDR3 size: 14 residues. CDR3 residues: CAISMEGYQETQYF. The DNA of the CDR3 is TGTGCCATCTCTATGGAGGGGTACCAAGAGACCCAGTACTTC.

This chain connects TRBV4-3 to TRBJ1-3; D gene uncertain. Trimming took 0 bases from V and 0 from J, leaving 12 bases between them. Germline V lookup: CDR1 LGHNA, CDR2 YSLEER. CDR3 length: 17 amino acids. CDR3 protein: CASSQDLGVSSGNTIYF. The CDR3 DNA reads TGCGCCAGCAGCCAAGATCTCGGGGTTTCCTCTGGAAACACCATATATTTT.

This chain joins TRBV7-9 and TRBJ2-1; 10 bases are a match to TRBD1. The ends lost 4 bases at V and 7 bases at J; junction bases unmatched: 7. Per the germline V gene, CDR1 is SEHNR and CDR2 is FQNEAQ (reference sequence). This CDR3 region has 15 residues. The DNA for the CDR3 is TGTGCCAGCAGCTCTCGACAGGGGGCAGGGAATGAGCAGTTCTTC. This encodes CASSSRQGAGNEQFF.

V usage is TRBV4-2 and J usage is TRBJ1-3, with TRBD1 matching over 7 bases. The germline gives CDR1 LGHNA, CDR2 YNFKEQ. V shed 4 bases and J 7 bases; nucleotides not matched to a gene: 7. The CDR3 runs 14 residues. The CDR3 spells CASSLDRDRNTIYF. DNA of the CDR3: TGTGCCAGCAGCCTCGACAGGGACCGGAACACCATATATTTT.

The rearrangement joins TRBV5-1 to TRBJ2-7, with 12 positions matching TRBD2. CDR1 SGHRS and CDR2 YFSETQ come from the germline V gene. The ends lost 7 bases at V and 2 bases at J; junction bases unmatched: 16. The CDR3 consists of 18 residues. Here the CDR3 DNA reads TGCGCCAGCGCCTCTGGGGCTAGCGGGAGGGCCACCACCTACGAGCAGTACTTC. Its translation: CASASGASGRATTYEQYF. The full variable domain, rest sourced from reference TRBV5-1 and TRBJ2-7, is KAGVTQTPRYLIKTRGQQVTLSCSPISGHRSVSWYQQTPGQGLQFLFEYFSETQRNKGNFPGRFSGRQFSNSRSEMNVSTLELGDSALYLCASASGASGRATTYEQYFGPGTRLTVT.

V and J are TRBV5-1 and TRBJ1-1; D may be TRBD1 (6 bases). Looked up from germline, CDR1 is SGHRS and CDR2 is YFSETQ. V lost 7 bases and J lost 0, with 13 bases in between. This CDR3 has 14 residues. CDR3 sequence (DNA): TGCGCCAGCGGTTTGGGACACCTGAACACTGAAGCTTTCTTT. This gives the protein CASGLGHLNTEAFF.

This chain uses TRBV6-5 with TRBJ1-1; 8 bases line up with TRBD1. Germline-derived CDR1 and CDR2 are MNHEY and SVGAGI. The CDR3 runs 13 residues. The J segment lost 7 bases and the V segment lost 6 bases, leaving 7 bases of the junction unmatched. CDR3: CASRGGQESEAFF. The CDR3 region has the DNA TGTGCCAGCAGGGGGGGACAGGAAAGTGAAGCTTTCTTT.

The CDR3, as DNA: TGTGCCAGCAGCTTCGGACAGGGCGACAATGAGCAGTTCTTC. Protein product: CASSFGQGDNEQFF. The chain combines TRBV7-9 with TRBJ2-7; 8 positions agree with TRBD1. TRBJ2-1 explains the end of the DNA better; the J call may be wrong. This CDR3 has 14 amino acids. From germline, CDR1 is SEHNR and CDR2 FQNEAQ (reference sequence).

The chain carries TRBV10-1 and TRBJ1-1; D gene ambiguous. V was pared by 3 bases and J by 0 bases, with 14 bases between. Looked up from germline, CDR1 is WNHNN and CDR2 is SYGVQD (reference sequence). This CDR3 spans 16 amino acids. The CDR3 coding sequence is TGCGCCAGCAGTGACTCCCCACTGAGTTTGAACACTGAAGCTTTCTTT. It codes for CASSDSPLSLNTEAFF.

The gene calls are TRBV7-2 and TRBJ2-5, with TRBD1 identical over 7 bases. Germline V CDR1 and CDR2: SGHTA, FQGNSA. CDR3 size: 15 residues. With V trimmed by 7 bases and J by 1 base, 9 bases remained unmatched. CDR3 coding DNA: TGTGCCAGCACCGCCCGAGCAGGGGGCCAAGAGACCCAGTACTTC. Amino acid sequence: CASTARAGGQETQYF.

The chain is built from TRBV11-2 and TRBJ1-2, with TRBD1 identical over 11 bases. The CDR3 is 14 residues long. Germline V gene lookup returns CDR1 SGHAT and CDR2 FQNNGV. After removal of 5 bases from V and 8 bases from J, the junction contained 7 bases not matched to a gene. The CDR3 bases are TGTGCCAGCAGCCGGGACAGGGGGTCTTGGGGCTACACCTTC. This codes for CASSRDRGSWGYTF. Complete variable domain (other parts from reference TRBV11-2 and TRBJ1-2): EAGVAQSPRYKIIEKRQSVAFWCNPISGHATLYWYQQILGQGPKLLIQFQNNGVVDDSQLPKDRFSAERLKGVDSTLKIQPAKLEDSAVYLCASSRDRGSWGYTFGSGTRLTVV.

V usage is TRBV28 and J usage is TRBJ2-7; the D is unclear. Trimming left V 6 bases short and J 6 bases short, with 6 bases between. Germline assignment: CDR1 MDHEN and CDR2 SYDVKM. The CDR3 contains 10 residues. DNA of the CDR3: TGTGCCAGCAGAGCCCTCGAGCAGTACTTC. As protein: CASRALEQYF.